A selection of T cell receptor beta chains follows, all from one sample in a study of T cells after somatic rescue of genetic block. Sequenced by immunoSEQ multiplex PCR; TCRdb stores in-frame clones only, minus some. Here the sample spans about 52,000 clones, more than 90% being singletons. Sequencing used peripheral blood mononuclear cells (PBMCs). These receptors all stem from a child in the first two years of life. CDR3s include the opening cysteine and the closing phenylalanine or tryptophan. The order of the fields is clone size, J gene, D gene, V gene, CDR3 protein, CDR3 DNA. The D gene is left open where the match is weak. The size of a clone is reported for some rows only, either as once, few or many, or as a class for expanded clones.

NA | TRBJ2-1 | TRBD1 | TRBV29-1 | CSVIRTGGFYNEQFF | TGCAGCGTTATACGGACAGGGGGGTTCTACAATGAGCAGTTCTTC
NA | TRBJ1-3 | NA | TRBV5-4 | CASSFHSGNTIYF | TGTGCCAGCAGCTTCCACTCTGGAAACACCATATATTTT
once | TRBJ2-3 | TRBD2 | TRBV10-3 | CAIGAPLAGALDTQYF | TGTGCCATCGGGGCCCCACTAGCGGGAGCACTAGATACGCAGTATTTT
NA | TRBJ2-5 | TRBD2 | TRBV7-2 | CASSQESGRRQETQYF | TGTGCCAGCAGCCAAGAGAGCGGGAGACGCCAAGAGACCCAGTACTTC
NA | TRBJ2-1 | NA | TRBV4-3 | CASSPSILGTYNEQFF | TGCGCCAGCAGCCCAAGTATACTAGGGACCTACAATGAGCAGTTCTTC
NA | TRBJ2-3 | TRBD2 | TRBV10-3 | CAISGREARGDTQYF | TGTGCCATCAGTGGCCGGGAGGCCCGGGGGGATACGCAGTATTTT
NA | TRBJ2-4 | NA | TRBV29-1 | CSVEAMGDIQYF | TGCAGCGTTGAGGCCATGGGGGACATTCAGTACTTC
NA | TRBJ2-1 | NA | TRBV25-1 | CASSPSGWLQNNEQFF | TGTGCCAGCAGCCCCAGCGGGTGGTTACAAAACAATGAGCAGTTCTTC
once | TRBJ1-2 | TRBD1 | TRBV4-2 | CASSQDGTGGNYGYTF | TGTGCCAGCAGCCAAGATGGGACAGGGGGCAACTATGGCTACACCTTC
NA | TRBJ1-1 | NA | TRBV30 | CAWSIRGGTEAFF | TGTGCCTGGAGTATCCGGGGCGGAACTGAAGCTTTCTTT
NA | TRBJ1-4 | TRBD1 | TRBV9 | CASSVGQGNEKLFF | TGTGCCAGCAGCGTGGGACAGGGTAATGAAAAACTGTTTTTT
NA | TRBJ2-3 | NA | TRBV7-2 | CASSLRTGWGSGSTDTQYF | TGTGCCAGCAGCTTGCGCACAGGGTGGGGTAGCGGTAGCACAGATACGCAGTATTTT
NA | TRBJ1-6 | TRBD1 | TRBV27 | CASSLWDRGNSPLHF | TGTGCCAGCAGTTTATGGGACAGGGGAAATTCACCCCTCCACTTT
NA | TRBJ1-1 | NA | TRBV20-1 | CSVIGNTEAFF | TGCAGTGTGATAGGGAACACTGAAGCTTTCTTT
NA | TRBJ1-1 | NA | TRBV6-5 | CASSSQGLMSTEAFF | TGTGCCAGCAGTTCCCAGGGGCTTATGAGCACTGAAGCTTTCTTT
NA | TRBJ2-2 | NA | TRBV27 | CAVQGANTGELFF | TGTGCCGTACAGGGCGCGAACACCGGGGAGCTGTTTTTT
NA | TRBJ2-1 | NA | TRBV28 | CASRGLDEQFF | TGTGCCAGCAGAGGGCTCGATGAGCAGTTCTTC
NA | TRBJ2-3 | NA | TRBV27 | CASSSSWPDTQYF | TGTGCCAGCAGTTCGTCGTGGCCCGATACGCAGTATTTT
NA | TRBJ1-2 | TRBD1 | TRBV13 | CASSSPKLQGPDYGYTF | TGTGCCAGCAGCTCCCCAAAATTACAGGGGCCCGATTATGGCTACACCTTC
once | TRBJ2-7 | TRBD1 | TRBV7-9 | CASSLGWDRGYEQYF | TGTGCCAGCAGCTTAGGCTGGGACAGGGGGTACGAGCAGTACTTC
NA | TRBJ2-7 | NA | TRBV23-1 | CASSHPDSRFSYEQYF | TGCGCCAGCAGTCATCCCGACAGCAGATTCTCCTACGAGCAGTACTTC
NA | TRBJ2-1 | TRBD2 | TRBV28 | CASSYRTSAYNEQFF | TGTGCCAGCAGTTACAGAACTAGCGCTTACAATGAGCAGTTCTTC
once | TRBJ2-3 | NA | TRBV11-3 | CASSGSTDTQYF | TGTGCCAGCAGCGGGAGCACAGATACGCAGTATTTT
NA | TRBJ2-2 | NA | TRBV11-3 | CASSLAGDTGELFF | TGTGCCAGCAGCTTAGCGGGAGACACCGGGGAGCTGTTTTTT
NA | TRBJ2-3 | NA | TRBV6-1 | CASRVSRVTDTQYF | TGTGCCAGCAGGGTGAGCAGAGTTACAGATACGCAGTATTTT
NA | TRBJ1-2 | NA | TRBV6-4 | CASSDAGPKNHGYTF | TGTGCCAGCAGTGACGCCGGACCAAAAAACCATGGCTACACCTTC
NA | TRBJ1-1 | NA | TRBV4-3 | CASSQIWGRTEAFF | TGCGCCAGCAGCCAAATCTGGGGACGGACTGAAGCTTTCTTT
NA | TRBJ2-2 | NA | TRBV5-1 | CASSLVGGNTGELFF | TGCGCCAGCAGCTTAGTGGGCGGGAACACCGGGGAGCTGTTTTTT
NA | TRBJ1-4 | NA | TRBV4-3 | CASSQWREKLFF | TGCGCCAGCAGCCAATGGAGGGAAAAACTGTTTTTT
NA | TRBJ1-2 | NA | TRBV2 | CASGLRGSYGYTF | TGTGCCAGCGGTTTACGGGGGTCCTATGGCTACACCTTC
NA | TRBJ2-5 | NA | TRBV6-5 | CASSYSNRQTQYF | TGTGCCAGCAGTTACTCGAACAGACAGACCCAGTACTTC
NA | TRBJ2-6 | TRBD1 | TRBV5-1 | CASSWTGAPGANVLTF | TGCGCCAGCAGCTGGACAGGGGCCCCTGGGGCCAACGTCCTGACTTTC
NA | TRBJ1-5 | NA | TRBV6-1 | CASSELGQPQHF | TGTGCCAGCAGTGAGCTCGGTCAGCCCCAGCATTTT
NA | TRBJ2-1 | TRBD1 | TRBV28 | CASSIRDRDNNEQFF | TGTGCCAGCAGTATCCGGGACAGGGACAACAATGAGCAGTTCTTC
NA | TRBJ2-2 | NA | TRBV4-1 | CASSLLGSGGELFF | TGCGCCAGCAGCCTCCTAGGGTCCGGGGGGGAGCTGTTTTTT
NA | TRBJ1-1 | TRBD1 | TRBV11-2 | CASSLETDRAEAFF | TGTGCCAGCAGCCTGGAAACGGACAGGGCTGAAGCTTTCTTT
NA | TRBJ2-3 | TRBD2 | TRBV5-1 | CASSLLAGGDTQYF | TGCGCCAGCAGCTTACTAGCGGGAGGAGATACGCAGTATTTT
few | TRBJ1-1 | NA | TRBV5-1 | CASSLWGLLNTEAFF | TGCGCCAGCAGCTTGTGGGGACTCCTGAACACTGAAGCTTTCTTT
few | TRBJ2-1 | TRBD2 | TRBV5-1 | CASSSLAGSSYNEQFF | TGCGCCAGCAGCTCCTTAGCGGGGAGCTCCTACAATGAGCAGTTCTTC
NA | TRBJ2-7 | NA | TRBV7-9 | CASSLDGGTSREQYF | TGTGCCAGCAGCTTAGACGGCGGCACAAGTCGAGAGCAGTACTTC
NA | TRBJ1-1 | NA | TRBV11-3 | CASSLGGGMNTEAFF | TGTGCCAGCAGCTTAGGAGGGGGAATGAACACTGAAGCTTTCTTT
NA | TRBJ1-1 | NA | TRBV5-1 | CASSFTGTNTEAFF | TGCGCCAGCAGCTTTACCGGGACAAACACTGAAGCTTTCTTT
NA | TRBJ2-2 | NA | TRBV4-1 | CASSQDPANTGELFF | TGCGCCAGCAGCCAAGACCCCGCGAACACCGGGGAGCTGTTTTTT
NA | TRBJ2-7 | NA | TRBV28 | CASSLAYEQYF | TGTGCCAGCAGTTTAGCCTACGAGCAGTACTTC